This T cell receptor beta chain was found in a study of blood T cell repertoires in COVID-19. The CDR3 runs to 15 residues. V lost 0 bases, J lost 10 bases, and 14 bases lay in between. Looked up from germline, CDR1 is SGDLS and CDR2 is YYNGEE. Some clones are missing from TCRdb's copy, which holds only in-frame ones; the method was immunoSEQ multiplex PCR. Here the sample spans fewer than 250,000 clones, about 80% being singletons. Source material: peripheral blood. This sequence was found in a man in his fifties or sixties with acute or convalescent COVID-19. J is TRBJ1-6 and V is TRBV9; D unresolved. CDR3 loop: CASSVEVAGQSPLHF. The DNA for the CDR3 is TGTGCCAGCAGCGTAGAGGTGGCAGGCCAATCACCCCTCCACTTT.